This T cell receptor (beta chain) derives from a study of cytomegalovirus exposure and HLA in healthy donors. Notes on this clone: Its antigen remains unknown.

This PCR relied on a set of 60 Vbeta primers and 13 Jbeta primers. Only in-frame clones appear in the TCRdb table, and some are missing; sequencing was by immunoSEQ multiplex PCR. This table has 90,000 to 150,000 clones, roughly 80% appearing once. Overall study findings and caveats: Most TCR beta V segments were productive about 87% or about 30% of the time in an earlier analysis.

This receptor was obtained from a woman younger than 45 in good health and CMV-seropositive. The sample consisted of PBMCs.

CDR3 nucleotides: TGTGCCAGCAGCTTCCGGGACACATCCTACGAGCAGTACTTC. Amino acids: CASSFRDTSYEQYF. The V call is TRBV5-8, the J call TRBJ2-5; weak D call: TRBD1 (6 bases). The J call may be faulty, since TRBJ2-7 better matches the DNA end. The CDR3 covers 14 residues. Looked up from germline, CDR1 is SGHTS and CDR2 is YDEGEE.